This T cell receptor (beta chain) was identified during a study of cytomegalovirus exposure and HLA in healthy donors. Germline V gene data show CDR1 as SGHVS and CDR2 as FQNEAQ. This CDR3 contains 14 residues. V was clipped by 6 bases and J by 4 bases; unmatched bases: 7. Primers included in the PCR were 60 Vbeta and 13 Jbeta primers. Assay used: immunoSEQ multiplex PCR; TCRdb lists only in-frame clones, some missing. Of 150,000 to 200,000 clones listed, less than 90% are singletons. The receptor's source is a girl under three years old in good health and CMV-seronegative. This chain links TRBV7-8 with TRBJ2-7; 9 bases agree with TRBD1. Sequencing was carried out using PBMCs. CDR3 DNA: TGTGCCAGCAGATCCAGGACAGGGGCTTACGAGCAGTACTTC. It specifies CASRSRTGAYEQYF. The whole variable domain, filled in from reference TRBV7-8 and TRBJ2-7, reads GAGVSQSPRYKVAKRGQDVALRCDPISGHVSLFWYQQALGQGPEFLTYFQNEAQLDKSGLPSDRFFAERPEGSVSTLKIQRTQQEDSAVYLCASRSRTGAYEQYFGPGTRLTVT.